This note documents a single T cell receptor beta chain sequence. Its antigen is unidentified. Profiling relied on immunoSEQ multiplex PCR, and the TCRdb table lists in-frame clones only, not all of them. Counted here are about 120,000 clones, 75% to 85% occurring once; the ten biggest clones make up around a quarter. Germline V lookup: CDR1 WSHSY, CDR2 SAAADI. V lost 0 bases and J lost 5, with 11 bases in between. This CDR3 is 14 amino acids long. The data belong to a study of T cell responses to AZD1222 COVID-19 vaccine. The study's findings and limits: Among spike-specific TCRs, nearly half reportedly target unmutated variant regions.

The starting material was peripheral blood, obtained 28 days after the second AZD1222 dose. The V and J genes are TRBV10-2 and TRBJ2-7; D is unresolved. The sequence was collected from an adult who received the AZD1222 COVID-19 vaccine. The CDR3 DNA reads as TGCGCCAGCAGTGAGTCGATTTCTGCGGACGAGCAGTACTTC. This sequence encodes CASSESISADEQYF.